Shown below are 8 T cell receptor beta chains from a single sample sequenced in a study of T cell responses to AZD1222 COVID-19 vaccine. Sequencing used immunoSEQ multiplex PCR; TCRdb keeps in-frame clones, though not all of them. The sample yields about 150,000 clones, about nine tenths seen once. The sequencing here drew on peripheral blood, taken 28 days after the second AZD1222 dose. All receptors derive from an adult who received the AZD1222 COVID-19 vaccine.

In DNA form, the CDR3 reads TGCGCCAGCAGTCATTCGTGGGGGAACACTGAAGCTTTCTTT. It yields the protein CASSHSWGNTEAFF. This sequence joins TRBV4-1 and TRBJ1-1; D is ambiguous. V lost 6 bases and J 1 base, leaving 12 bases between the germline ends. This CDR3 spans 14 amino acids. CDR1 and CDR2 (germline): MGHRA, YSYEKL.

The chain employs TRBV2 and TRBJ2-7; 7 bases match TRBD1. Looked up from germline, CDR1 is SNHLY and CDR2 is FYNNEI. The V and J ends lost 5 bases and 5 bases, in that order; junction bases with no gene match: 6. The CDR3 totals 13 residues. The CDR3 nucleotides are TGTGCCAGCAGTTTAAGACAGGGCGACGAGCAGTACTTC. It is translated as CASSLRQGDEQYF.

The V and J genes are TRBV3-1 (or the pseudogene TRBV3-2) and TRBJ2-7, with TRBD2 identical over 12 bases. V trimming: 3 bases; J trimming: 2 bases; junction bases outside the gene matches: 5. The germline V gene encodes CDR1 LGHDT and CDR2 YNNKEL (reference sequence). This CDR3 region has 16 residues. In nucleotides, the CDR3 is TGTGCCAGCAGCCATCCCGGACTAGCGGGGACCTACGAGCAGTACTTC. This codes for CASSHPGLAGTYEQYF.

The chain couples TRBV6-5 to TRBJ2-1; 8 bases are a match to TRBD2. The CDR3 extends over 14 amino acids. Germline V lookup: CDR1 MNHEY, CDR2 SVGAGI. V was pared by 6 bases and J by 8 bases, with 9 bases of the junction left unmatched. The chain's CDR3 is CASSQPGGADEQFF. CDR3 nucleotide sequence: TGTGCCAGCAGCCAACCGGGGGGGGCCGATGAGCAGTTCTTC.

This CDR3 reads CATSRDLGTSLGDEQYF. CDR3 sequence (DNA): TGTGCCACCAGCAGAGACCTAGGGACTAGCCTTGGCGACGAGCAGTACTTC. The rearrangement uses TRBV15 and TRBJ2-7; 9 bases agree with TRBD2. This CDR3 contains 17 residues. Unmatched junction bases numbered 11, after V lost 0 bases and J lost 5 bases. The germline V gene encodes CDR1 LNHNV and CDR2 YYDKDF (reference sequence).

V usage is TRBV19 and J usage is TRBJ2-7; the D gene is possibly TRBD2 (6 bases). Trimming left V 2 bases short and J 2 bases short, with 22 bases between. The CDR3 contains 18 residues. Germline assignment: CDR1 LNHDA and CDR2 SQIVND (reference sequence). CDR3 nucleotide sequence: TGTGCCAGTAGTATAAGGCTAGGCTGGACGGGAGTTCCCTACGAGCAGTACTTC. Amino acid sequence: CASSIRLGWTGVPYEQYF. The full variable domain, its missing parts supplied by reference TRBV19 and TRBJ2-7, is DGGITQSPKYLFRKEGQNVTLSCEQNLNHDAMYWYRQDPGQGLRLIYYSQIVNDFQKGDIAEGYSVSREKKESFPLTVTSAQKNPTAFYLCASSIRLGWTGVPYEQYFGPGTRLTVT.

This chain links TRBV30 with TRBJ2-7, with 7 bases lining up with TRBD1. CDR1 GTSNPN and CDR2 SVGIG come from the germline V gene (reference sequence). J gave up 4 bases and V 2 bases, and 2 bases lay outside the gene matches. The CDR3 consists of 12 residues. The CDR3 here is CAWSRGPYEQYF. The DNA for the CDR3 is TGTGCCTGGAGTAGGGGGCCATACGAGCAGTACTTC.

The chain employs TRBV7-9 and TRBJ1-1, with TRBD1 matching over 9 bases. Germline-derived CDR1 and CDR2 are SEHNR and FQNEAQ (reference sequence). This CDR3 is built from 14 residues. Trimming cost V 1 base and J 5 bases; bases outside gene matches: 2. CDR3 residues: CASSLVGTGTEAFF. The DNA for the CDR3 is TGTGCCAGCAGCTTAGTGGGGACAGGGACTGAAGCTTTCTTT. Drawing the rest from reference TRBV7-9 and TRBJ1-1, the complete variable domain is DTGVSQNPRHKITKRGQNVTFRCDPISEHNRLYWYRQTLGQGPEFLTYFQNEAQLEKSRLLSDRFSAERPKGSFSTLEIQRTEQGDSAMYLCASSLVGTGTEAFFGQGTRLTVV.